This T cell receptor beta chain comes out of a study of blood T cells in healthy people across ages (dated by TCRdb to between 2014 and 2017). Regarding the complete study: In model experiments, template switching captured roughly one uniquely barcoded TCR beta cDNA molecule for every two T cells. Age-related changes in TCR beta repertoire diversity were measured in the study by deep sequencing normalized with unique cDNA molecular identifiers. Donors were grouped into four age groups: young (average roughly 16 years), middle-aged (around 39), aged (around 62) and long-lived (about 90). For two donors (one aged 18 to 30 and one aged 80 or older), the study analyzed two additional independent replicas of 1 million unique cDNA reads from the same blood draw. Summary of the overall study and its limitations: Observed TCR beta diversity per million T cells fell roughly linearly with age, and a significant reduction was already apparent by age about 36. The long-lived group showed more naive CD4+ T cells, fewer expanded clones and increased TCR diversity than the aged group, suggesting age selection. The CMV infection status of donors was not known, potentially confounding age-related changes in expanded clonotypes. Total diversity estimates from one million sequenced T cells were considered lower bounds and underestimates. The percentage of naive T cells measured by flow cytometry correlated strongly with observed TCR beta diversity. Since profiling was done on bulk unsorted PBMCs, naive and antigen-experienced compartments could not be conclusively compared.

The receptor library was made with 5' RACE. The reads were generated on an Illumina HiSeq 2500. A second roughly 6 to 12 cycle PCR used a sample-barcoded 5' primer and a J-beta primer mix. A template-switch 5' adaptor carrying 12 random nucleotides introduced a unique molecular identifier onto each TCR beta cDNA molecule. Each sample yielded at least 2.5 million CDR3-containing paired-end reads. The Mint cDNA synthesis kit, primed by a TRBC-specific oligonucleotide, was used to synthesize first-strand cDNA from all RNA. Following uracil-DNA glycosylase treatment, a first 18-cycle PCR with universal primers M1SS and BC2_uni_R was performed on all cDNA. As for the original processing: For normalization, 1 million high-quality reads, each with a distinct molecular identifier, were randomly selected from each sample. Instead of being binned into consensus sequences, reads with shared molecular identifiers were discarded. MiTCR, with a Q25 quality threshold and the strictest error-elimination algorithm, was used for CDR3 identification, clonotype clustering and error correction. A nonparametric unseen species model with Euler transformation was used to estimate a lower bound on total TCR beta diversity. TCRdb's own reprocessing of the public reads used fastp at Q25 and MiXCR and kept productive beta chains. Each CDR3 protein gets just one entry, which takes the most common genes and DNA from the rows behind it. For this entry, the V and J calls and clone size follow TCRdb and not the study's own pipeline. This sample lists roughly 1,100,000 distinct CDR3 sequences; approximately 25% were detected once. The ten largest clones add up to approximately 0.79% of the sample.

A few counts support this clonotype. No antigen is known for it. Within one base of it there is no much larger clone, and no base qualities were kept. The CDR3 covers 14 residues, taking in both the cysteine and the phenylalanine. CDR3 DNA only is kept here, 42 bases in frame from base 1. Sequences DFQATT (CDR1) and SNEGSKA (CDR2) are obtained from the germline V gene (reference sequence). The 40 or so donors, aged about 6 to 95 years, were systemically healthy Caucasian individuals from Russia. Roughly 10 milliliters of peripheral blood were collected from each donor into EDTA-treated Vacutainer tubes. Ficoll-Paque density-gradient centrifugation was used to isolate PBMCs, with at least 7 million obtained per sample. Total RNA was extracted from PBMCs with Trizol reagent, with at least 6 micrograms obtained per sample. The percentages of naive CD45RAhigh/CD27high T cells were determined by flow cytometry on a PBMC aliquot from every donor.

The data were also submitted as part of a second study, on T cells of mothers and their children. In that second paper, the authors write: Donors were nine systemically healthy Caucasian individuals: three mothers and their six children. cDNA synthesis consumed the entire amount of extracted RNA, loaded at about 1.5 ug RNA in each 15 ul reaction. In the second PCR, the M1S primer added sample barcodes and 2-4 random nucleotides. More than 9 million TCR beta CDR3 reads were obtained from each mother, and about 3 million reads were obtained from each child. In both related and unrelated pairs, thymic selection shapes the output of TCR recombination in a similar way, with inherited differences having only a minor effect. Related mother-child pairs always showed normalized repertoire overlap that was slightly higher than in unrelated mother-child pairs, though the difference was never significant. Persistent microchimeric T cell clones were not detected, at a sensitivity of around 100 clones per million clonotypes. Deep NGS was used in the study to compare the TCR beta repertoires of mothers and children and to look for features that separate related mother-child pairs from unrelated individuals. On average, the children were about 10 +/- 4 years old, while the mothers were about 40 +/- 4 years old. Libraries were sequenced on Illumina HiSeq 2000 with 100+100 nt paired-end reads after adapter ligation with NEBNext reagents. To prevent cross-contamination, the mother and child libraries were prepared one month apart and sequenced in separate runs. For each donor, somewhere between about 450,000 and 2,100,000 distinct TCR beta clonotypes were identified. Naive TCR beta clonotypes were estimated from low-frequency clonotypes matched to each donor's FACS-determined naive share, without sorting.

The receptor was isolated from a girl between 2 and 10 years old in good health. Sample: blood. The sequence links TRBV20-1 to TRBJ2-5, with TRBD2 identical over 8 junction bases. The J call is doubtful: the DNA matches TRBJ2-7 better. The CDR3 reads CSARAPGGAYEQYF. In nucleotides, the sequence is TGCAGTGCTAGAGCCCCCGGGGGGGCTTACGAGCAGTACTTC.